Presented here are 6 T cell receptor beta chains from one specimen sequenced in a study of blood T cell repertoires in COVID-19. This table comes from immunoSEQ multiplex PCR, and its TCRdb copy is limited to in-frame clones, with some not included. The sample includes some 110,000 clones, 80% to 90% of them seen just once. The sequencing input was peripheral blood. These receptors all come from a middle-aged man with acute or convalescent COVID-19.

The DNA of the CDR3 is TGCAGTGCTAGTGTTGCGGGCGCCGTCTACAATGAGCAGTTCTTC. It is translated as CSASVAGAVYNEQFF. This chain uses TRBV20-1 with TRBJ2-1; D may be TRBD2 (5 bases). Trimming pared 3 bases from V and 3 bases from J, leaving 15 bases between. Germline V gene sequence: CDR1 DFQATT, CDR2 SNEGSKA (reference sequence). This CDR3 contains 15 residues.

This clone was detected once. This chain connects TRBV10-3 to TRBJ1-3, with 7 bases aligning to TRBD1. Per the germline V gene, CDR1 is ENHRY and CDR2 is SYGVKD. This CDR3 has 13 residues. Losses at the gene ends were 8 bases for V and 2 bases for J; bases not matched to a gene: 3. The CDR3 loop reads CAIQGDTGNTIYF. The CDR3 DNA reads TGTGCCATCCAGGGGGACACTGGAAACACCATATATTTT.

The rearrangement links TRBV6-5 to TRBJ2-1, with 9 bases that match TRBD1. Germline trimming cut 7 bases from V and 6 bases from J; bases unmatched to any gene: 1. The V gene's germline CDR1 is MNHEY and CDR2 SVGAGI. CDR3 length: 12 residues. The CDR3 is CASTDRGNEQFF. CDR3 bases: TGTGCCAGCACGGACAGGGGCAATGAGCAGTTCTTC.

The V gene is TRBV5-1, the J gene TRBJ2-2, with a tentative D call TRBD2 (5 bases). V lost 2 bases, J lost 2 bases, and 7 bases lay in between. The CDR3 sequence is 14 residues long. Germline V gene lookup returns CDR1 SGHRS and CDR2 YFSETQ. The CDR3 region has the DNA TGCGCCAGCAGCTTAGCGGTAAACACCGGGGAGCTGTTTTTT. Translation gives CASSLAVNTGELFF.

Here the CDR3 reads CASSPGQGPNTEAFF. The CDR3 nucleotides are TGTGCCAGCTCACCAGGGCAGGGCCCGAACACTGAAGCTTTCTTT. The gene calls are TRBV18 and TRBJ1-1, with D perhaps matching TRBD1 (5 bases). Trimming took off 2 bases at V and 1 base at J, with 11 bases between the two ends. The CDR3 is 15 residues long. The V gene's germline CDR1 is KGHSH and CDR2 LQKENI.

The rearrangement joins TRBV19 to TRBJ2-3, with 9 nucleotides matching TRBD2. The V gene's germline CDR1 is LNHDA and CDR2 SQIVND (reference sequence). Germline trimming cut 6 bases from V and 3 bases from J; bases unmatched to any gene: 10. The CDR3 is 16 amino acids. In DNA form, the CDR3 reads TGTGCCAGTAGATACGGGCCTAGCGGGAAGACAGATACGCAGTATTTT. It yields the protein CASRYGPSGKTDTQYF.